This TCR beta chain derives from a study of human T cells and chemical hapten exposure. TCRdb re-analysed the RACE reads in MiXCR, keeping a single row per CDR3 protein. The sample records tens of thousands of distinct CDR3 sequences, approximately 10% being singletons. This CDR3 spans 13 amino acids. Trimming pared 6 bases from V and 5 bases from J, leaving 13 bases between. The time point denotes: patch test 2, 6 weeks after DPC sensitization. Treatment of the sample: therapeutic diphenylcyclopropenone sensitization with weekly scalp DPC. The source material was whole blood, sampled in connection with sensitization to the hapten diphenylcyclopropenone (DPC). This TCR came from a man between 18 and 29 years old with alopecia areata. Some clones in this sample may be carry-over from other donors' samples. The J gene is TRBJ2-5, the V gene TRBV12-3 or TRBV12-4; possibly TRBD1 for D (5 bases). The CDR3 nucleotides read TGTGCCAGCAGCGGCAGGGTTCCGGAGACCCAGTACTTC. This translates into CASSGRVPETQYF.